Following are 28 T cell receptor beta chains from one sample sequenced in a study of blood T cell repertoires in COVID-19. This table comes from immunoSEQ multiplex PCR, and its TCRdb copy is limited to in-frame clones, with some not included. The data hold roughly 150,000 clones, with more than 70% observed a single time. The specimen sequenced was peripheral blood. Every receptor here comes from a man aged 55-75 years with acute or convalescent COVID-19.

The rearrangement links TRBV6-2 or TRBV6-3 to TRBJ2-1, with 10 bases lining up with TRBD1. The CDR3 extends over 14 amino acids. Trimming cost V 2 bases and J 9 bases; bases outside gene matches: 4. Germline CDR1 is MNHEY and CDR2 is SVGEGT. Written as DNA, the CDR3 is TGTGCCAGCAGTTACGGGACAGGGGCCAGTGAGCAGTTCTTC. Translated, it gives CASSYGTGASEQFF.

The chain carries TRBV5-1 and TRBJ2-1; 11 bases are shared with TRBD1. The CDR3 consists of 14 residues. Germline CDR1 SGHRS, CDR2 YFSETQ. Trimming took 4 bases from V and 7 from J; bases not matched to a gene: 4. CDR3 region: CASSPGQGGNEQFF. The CDR3 bases are TGCGCCAGCAGCCCGGGACAGGGGGGGAATGAGCAGTTCTTC.

The chain joins TRBV19 to TRBJ1-1, with unresolved D. Per the germline V gene, CDR1 is LNHDA and CDR2 is SQIVND (reference sequence). The ends were cut back, 5 bases at V and 1 base at J, with 11 bases in the middle. The CDR3 has 14 amino acids. The CDR3 nucleotides are TGTGCCAGTAGTTGGAAAACAGCGAACACTGAAGCTTTCTTT. Amino acid sequence: CASSWKTANTEAFF.

J is TRBJ1-1 and V is TRBV4-1, with no clear D. Germline CDR1 is MGHRA and CDR2 is YSYEKL. The CDR3 length is 15 residues. Trimming removed 0 bases from V and 7 bases from J, with 15 bases in between. CDR3 in amino acids: CASSQEWGVMGEAFF. The CDR3 DNA follows: TGCGCCAGCAGCCAAGAATGGGGAGTAATGGGTGAAGCTTTCTTT.

The chain has TRBV7-9 and TRBJ1-6, with D perhaps TRBD1 (6 bases). V gave up 2 bases and J gave up 5 bases, with 13 bases separating them. Germline V gene data show CDR1 as SEHNR and CDR2 as FQNEAQ (reference sequence). The CDR3 runs 16 residues. The CDR3 sequence is CASSLSAGGHNSPLHF. The CDR3 coding sequence is TGTGCCAGCAGCTTATCCGCGGGGGGCCATAATTCACCCCTCCACTTT.

This chain joins TRBV18 and TRBJ1-3; D unclear. The germline V gene encodes CDR1 KGHSH and CDR2 LQKENI. The CDR3 covers 16 residues. V shed 6 bases and J shed 0 bases, with 15 bases lying between them. This CDR3 reads CASSMLDVSSGNTIYF. In nucleotides, the CDR3 is TGTGCCAGCTCCATGCTAGACGTAAGCTCTGGAAACACCATATATTTT.

This chain connects TRBV5-1 to TRBJ1-1; 8 bases are a match to TRBD1. This CDR3 has 14 amino acids. Trimming removed 6 bases from V and 0 bases from J; junction bases left unmatched: 4. Germline lookup yields CDR1 SGHRS and CDR2 YFSETQ. CDR3 bases: TGCGCCAGCAAGACAGGGGATATGAACACTGAAGCTTTCTTT. It encodes CASKTGDMNTEAFF.

V usage is TRBV3-1 (or the pseudogene TRBV3-2) and J usage is TRBJ1-1; the D gene is possibly TRBD1 (6 bases). CDR3 length: 13 residues. Germline V CDR1 and CDR2: LGHDT, YNNKEL (reference sequence). The V gene lost 3 bases and the J gene lost 8 bases, with 13 bases spanning the gap. CDR3: CASSHWTAQEAFF. For the CDR3, the DNA is TGTGCCAGCAGCCACTGGACAGCCCAGGAAGCTTTCTTT.

The V and J genes are TRBV30 and TRBJ1-5, with TRBD1 matching 7 bases. This CDR3 has 16 residues. The germline gives CDR1 GTSNPN, CDR2 SVGIG (reference sequence). The V and J ends lost 0 bases and 0 bases, in that order; junction bases with no gene match: 5. CDR3 in amino acids: CAWSVRQGPSNQPQHF. DNA of the CDR3: TGTGCCTGGAGTGTACGACAGGGACCTAGCAATCAGCCCCAGCATTTT.

This chain uses TRBV5-1 with TRBJ1-2; 9 positions match TRBD1. With 3 bases clipped from V and 8 bases from J, the junction kept 8 bases outside the gene matches. The germline gives CDR1 SGHRS, CDR2 YFSETQ. The CDR3 totals 14 residues. This chain's CDR3 is CASSWTGVGPGYTF. The CDR3 DNA follows: TGCGCCAGCAGCTGGACAGGGGTCGGCCCCGGCTACACCTTC.

The V and J genes are TRBV6-5 and TRBJ1-6; D remains ambiguous. In germline, CDR1 is MNHEY, CDR2 SVGAGI. Deletions cut 7 bases from V and 1 base from J, with 8 bases between. The CDR3 length is 14 residues. CDR3 sequence: CASMALSYNSPLHF. Here the CDR3 DNA reads TGTGCCAGCATGGCCCTTTCCTATAATTCACCCCTCCACTTT.

The chain recombines TRBV7-2 with TRBJ2-7; weak D call: TRBD1 (5 bases). CDR3 length equals 16 residues. Per the germline V gene, CDR1 is SGHTA and CDR2 is FQGNSA. V lost 5 bases to trimming and J lost 1 base, with 18 bases between them. The CDR3 loop is CASSTGQGLSSYEQYF. In DNA, the CDR3 is TGTGCCAGCAGCACCGGGCAGGGCCTAAGTTCCTACGAGCAGTACTTC.

The chain couples TRBV5-1 to TRBJ2-1, with 9 bases fitting TRBD2. The germline gives CDR1 SGHRS, CDR2 YFSETQ. Unmatched junction bases numbered 12, after V lost 6 bases and J lost 5 bases. The CDR3 covers 16 residues. CDR3 amino acids: CASNPQGGGANNEQFF. CDR3 nucleotide sequence: TGCGCCAGCAACCCCCAAGGCGGGGGGGCTAACAATGAGCAGTTCTTC. The entire variable domain, with the rest obtained from reference TRBV5-1 and TRBJ2-1, is as follows: KAGVTQTPRYLIKTRGQQVTLSCSPISGHRSVSWYQQTPGQGLQFLFEYFSETQRNKGNFPGRFSGRQFSNSRSEMNVSTLELGDSALYLCASNPQGGGANNEQFFGPGTRLTVL.

The V gene is TRBV7-9, the J gene TRBJ2-1; 9 bases agree with TRBD1. J was trimmed by 5 bases and V by 4 bases; bases with no gene match: 6. From germline, CDR1 is SEHNR and CDR2 FQNEAQ (reference sequence). The CDR3 consists of 15 residues. The CDR3 bases are TGTGCCAGCAGCTACGGGACAGGGCTTAACAATGAGCAGTTCTTC. Encoded protein: CASSYGTGLNNEQFF.

The chain combines TRBV4-2 with TRBJ1-6; D may be TRBD1 (5 bases). Germline CDR1 and CDR2: LGHNA and YNFKEQ. The CDR3 is made up of 15 amino acids. The germline V and J ends were trimmed by 0 bases and 7 bases, with 10 bases remaining between them. The CDR3 sequence: CASSQEPQGNSPLHF. CDR3 nucleotide sequence: TGTGCCAGCAGCCAAGAACCCCAGGGAAATTCACCCCTCCACTTT.

This clone was counted once. The rearrangement joins TRBV4-1 to TRBJ1-2, with 9 bases identical to TRBD1. Germline CDR1 reads MGHRA; CDR2 reads YSYEKL. The CDR3 is 15 residues long. V shed 1 base, J shed 5 bases, and the junction held 5 bases outside the gene matches. This CDR3 reads CASSQGTGVFYGYTF. CDR3 nucleotide sequence: TGCGCCAGCAGCCAAGGGACAGGGGTTTTTTATGGCTACACCTTC.

This chain uses TRBV19 with TRBJ2-7; TRBD1 agrees at 12 bases. Germline V gives CDR1 LNHDA, CDR2 SQIVND (reference sequence). V shed 7 bases and J 4 bases; nucleotides not matched to a gene: 8. The CDR3 loop spans 15 amino acids. For the CDR3, the DNA is TGTGCCAGTAACGACCCGGGACAGGGGGCTTACGAGCAGTACTTC. Translation: CASNDPGQGAYEQYF.

The chain has TRBV27 and TRBJ1-2; TRBD1 agrees at 11 bases. V was clipped by 6 bases and J by 3 bases; unmatched bases: 6. The CDR3 has 15 amino acids. Germline V gene lookup returns CDR1 MNHEY and CDR2 SMNVEV (reference sequence). CDR3 sequence (DNA): TGTGCCAGCAGCTTTGGACAGGGGGCATACTATGGCTACACCTTC. This codes for CASSFGQGAYYGYTF.

The J gene is TRBJ1-1, the V gene TRBV7-6; perhaps TRBD1 as D (5 bases). CDR1 and CDR2 from the germline V gene are SGHVS and FNYEAQ. The CDR3 contains 13 residues. V was clipped by 0 bases and J by 4 bases, with 6 bases between them. As DNA, the CDR3 is TGTGCCAGCAGCTTAGCCCAGGGCACTGAAGCTTTCTTT. It specifies CASSLAQGTEAFF.

This sequence joins TRBV27 and TRBJ1-2; D perhaps matches TRBD1 (5 bases). There are 14 residues in the CDR3. V lost 6 bases, J lost 7 bases, and 18 bases lay in between. Looked up from germline, CDR1 is MNHEY and CDR2 is SMNVEV (reference sequence). In DNA, the CDR3 is TGTGCCAGCAGACGGGGGTCGGGAGTCTCTGGCTACACCTTC. As protein: CASRRGSGVSGYTF.

In its sample, this clone was seen once. The chain employs TRBV18 and TRBJ1-4; D gene uncertain. CDR1 and CDR2 (germline): KGHSH, LQKENI. This CDR3 spans 13 amino acids. Trimming left V 6 bases short and J 5 bases short, with 10 bases between. The CDR3 region has the DNA TGTGCCAGCTCTGGTCAGATGAATGAAAAACTGTTTTTT. Its translation is CASSGQMNEKLFF.

This chain joins TRBV9 and TRBJ1-2; 9 bases map to TRBD1. Unmatched junction bases numbered 5, after V lost 0 bases and J lost 2 bases. The V gene's germline CDR1 is SGDLS and CDR2 YYNGEE. This CDR3 comprises 16 residues. CDR3 in amino acids: CASSVAQGQGNYGYTF. As DNA, the CDR3 is TGTGCCAGCAGCGTAGCCCAAGGACAGGGGAACTATGGCTACACCTTC. The whole variable domain, remainder taken from reference TRBV9 and TRBJ1-2, is DSGVTQTPKHLITATGQRVTLRCSPRSGDLSVYWYQQSLDQGLQFLIQYYNGEERAKGNILERFSAQQFPDLHSELNLSSLELGDSALYFCASSVAQGQGNYGYTFGSGTRLTVV.

The chain uses TRBV4-3 and TRBJ1-1, with 8 bases aligning to TRBD1. J lost 11 bases, V lost 3 bases, and 8 bases had no gene match. The V gene's germline CDR1 is LGHNA and CDR2 YSLEER. This CDR3 region has 13 residues. CDR3 in DNA: TGCGCCAGCAGCCATGAGGACAGGGTAAGGGCTTTCTTT. Protein: CASSHEDRVRAFF.

The chain joins TRBV4-1 to TRBJ2-7, with TRBD2 matching over 9 bases. The CDR3 runs 16 residues. Trimming at V came to 4 bases and at J to 0 bases, leaving 7 bases not matched to a gene. Germline CDR1 and CDR2: MGHRA and YSYEKL. DNA of the CDR3: TGCGCCAGCAGCCTGAGCGGGGGGACCAGCTCCTACGAGCAGTACTTC. Protein sequence: CASSLSGGTSSYEQYF.

The genes are TRBV18 and TRBJ1-5; D possibly corresponds to TRBD1 (5 bases). V was pared by 5 bases and J by 7 bases, with 12 bases between. CDR3 length: 13 residues. The germline V gene encodes CDR1 KGHSH and CDR2 LQKENI. The CDR3 region is CASSGVGGQPQHF. The CDR3 bases are TGTGCCAGCTCAGGTGTGGGGGGGCAGCCCCAGCATTTT.

The chain has TRBV18 and TRBJ1-1; no firm D call. Trimming left V 3 bases short and J 0 bases short, with 8 bases between. CDR1 and CDR2 (germline): KGHSH, LQKENI. CDR3 length equals 14 residues. The CDR3 is CASSPPGVNTEAFF. Written as DNA, the CDR3 is TGTGCCAGCTCACCTCCGGGAGTGAACACTGAAGCTTTCTTT.

The gene calls are TRBV3-1 (or the pseudogene TRBV3-2) and TRBJ1-3; a weak D match, TRBD1 (6 bases). With 3 bases removed from V and 8 bases from J, the gap between germline ends came to 8 bases. Germline CDR1 and CDR2: LGHDT and YNNKEL (reference sequence). This CDR3 contains 12 residues. Here the CDR3 reads CASSHRGYTIYF. Here the CDR3 DNA reads TGTGCCAGCAGCCACAGGGGATACACCATATATTTT.

This clone was seen a single time. The chain couples TRBV20-1 to TRBJ2-1; tentative D call: TRBD1 (5 bases). Germline CDR1 is DFQATT and CDR2 is SNEGSKA (reference sequence). The CDR3 spans 11 residues. V gave up 5 bases and J gave up 9 bases, with 11 bases separating them. The CDR3 DNA reads as TGCAGTGCTCAGGGTAGGGGTGAGCAGTTCTTC. It is translated as CSAQGRGEQFF.